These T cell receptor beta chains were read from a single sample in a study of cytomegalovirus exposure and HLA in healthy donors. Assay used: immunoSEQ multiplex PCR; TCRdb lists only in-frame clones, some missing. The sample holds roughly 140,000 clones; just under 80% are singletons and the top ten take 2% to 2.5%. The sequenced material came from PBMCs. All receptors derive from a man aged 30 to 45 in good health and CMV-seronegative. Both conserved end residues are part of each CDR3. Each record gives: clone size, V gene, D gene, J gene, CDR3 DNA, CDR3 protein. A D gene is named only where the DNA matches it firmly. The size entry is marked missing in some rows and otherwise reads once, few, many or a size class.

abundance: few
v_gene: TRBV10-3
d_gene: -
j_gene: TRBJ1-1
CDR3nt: TGTGCCATCAGTGAGATGACAGGAGAGAACACTGAAGCTTTCTTT
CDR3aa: CAISEMTGENTEAFF

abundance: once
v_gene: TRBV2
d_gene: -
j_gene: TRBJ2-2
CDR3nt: TGTGCCAGCAGGCGGCACACCGGGGAGCTGTTTTTT
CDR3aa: CASRRHTGELFF

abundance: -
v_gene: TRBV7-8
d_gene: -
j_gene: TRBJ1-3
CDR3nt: TGTGCCAGCAGTTTCCCCTTTACAGGAATCAACTCTGGAAACACCATATATTTT
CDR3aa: CASSFPFTGINSGNTIYF

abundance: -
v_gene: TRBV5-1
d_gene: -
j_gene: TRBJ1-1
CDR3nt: TGCGCCAGCAGCCCGTCCGGATTAAAGGAGTGGGGCAGGGACACTGAAGCTTTCTTT
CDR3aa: CASSPSGLKEWGRDTEAFF

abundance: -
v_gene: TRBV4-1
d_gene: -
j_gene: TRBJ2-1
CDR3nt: TGCGCCAGCTACCAAGCCGGCGGCAATGAGCAGTTCTTC
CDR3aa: CASYQAGGNEQFF

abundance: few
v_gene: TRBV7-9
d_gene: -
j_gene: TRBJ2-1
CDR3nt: TGTGCCAGCAGCTTAAGACAGTTGTCTACCTACAATGAGCAGTTCTTC
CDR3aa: CASSLRQLSTYNEQFF

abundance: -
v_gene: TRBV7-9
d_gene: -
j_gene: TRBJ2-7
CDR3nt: TGTGCCAGCAGCTTAGGGTTCGGGGGCTACGAGCAGTACTTC
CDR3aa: CASSLGFGGYEQYF

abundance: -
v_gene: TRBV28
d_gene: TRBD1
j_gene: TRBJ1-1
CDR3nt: TGTGCCAGCAGTTTGGACAGGGGATCGGTTTTTTTCTTT
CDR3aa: CASSLDRGSVFFF

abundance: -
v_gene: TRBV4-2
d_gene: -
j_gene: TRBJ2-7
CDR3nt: TGTGCCAGCAGCCCCCCTGGGCGCACCTACGAGCAGTACTTC
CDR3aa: CASSPPGRTYEQYF

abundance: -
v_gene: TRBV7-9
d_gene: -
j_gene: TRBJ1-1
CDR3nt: TGTGCCGTAAGGAGGAACACTGAAGCTTTCTTT
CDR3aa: CAVRRNTEAFF

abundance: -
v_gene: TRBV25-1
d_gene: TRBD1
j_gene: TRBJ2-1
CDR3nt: TGTGCCAGCAGTGCTACCCCCGGGACAGGGCACTACAATGAGCAGTTCTTC
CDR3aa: CASSATPGTGHYNEQFF

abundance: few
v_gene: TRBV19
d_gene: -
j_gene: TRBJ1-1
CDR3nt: TGTGCCAGTAGTATAACGGCGGGGGGGAGCACTGAAGCTTTCTTT
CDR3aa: CASSITAGGSTEAFF

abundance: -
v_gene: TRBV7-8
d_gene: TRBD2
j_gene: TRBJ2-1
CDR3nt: TGTGCCAGCAGCTTAGTCCCTAGCGGGGTTTCCTACAATGAGCAGTTCTTC
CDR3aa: CASSLVPSGVSYNEQFF

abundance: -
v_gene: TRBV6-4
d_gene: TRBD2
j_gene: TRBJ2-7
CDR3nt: TGTGCCAGCAGTGACCCTCGGACTAGCGGGACGTACGAGCAGTACTTC
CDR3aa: CASSDPRTSGTYEQYF

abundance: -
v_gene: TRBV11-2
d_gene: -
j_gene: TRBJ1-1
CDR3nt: TGTGCCAGCAGCTTAGCGGGTTACACTGAAGCTTTCTTT
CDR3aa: CASSLAGYTEAFF

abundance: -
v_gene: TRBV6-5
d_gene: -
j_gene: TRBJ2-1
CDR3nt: TGTGCCAGCAGCAGGGGTTATGAGCAGTTCTTC
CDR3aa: CASSRGYEQFF

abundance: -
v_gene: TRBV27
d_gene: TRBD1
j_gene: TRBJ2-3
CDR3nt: TGTGCCAGCAGTTCCCGTCCGACAGGGGCTCCCACAGATACGCAGTATTTT
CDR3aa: CASSSRPTGAPTDTQYF

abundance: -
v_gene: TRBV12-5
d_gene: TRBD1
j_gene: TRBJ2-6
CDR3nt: TGTGCTAGTGGTCCGTCCCGGGACAGCTCTGGGGCCAACGTCCTGACTTTC
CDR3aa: CASGPSRDSSGANVLTF

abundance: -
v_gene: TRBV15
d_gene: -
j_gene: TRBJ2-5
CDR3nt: TGTGCCACCAGCAGAGGGGACATCCAAGAGACCCAGTACTTC
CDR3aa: CATSRGDIQETQYF

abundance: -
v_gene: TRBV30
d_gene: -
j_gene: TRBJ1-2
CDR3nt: TGTGCCTGGACCGGACAGACGTATGGCTACACCTTC
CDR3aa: CAWTGQTYGYTF

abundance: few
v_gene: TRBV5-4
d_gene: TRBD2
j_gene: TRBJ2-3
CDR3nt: TGTGCCAGCAGCCCTGGGGGGACTAGGACAGATACGCAGTATTTT
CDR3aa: CASSPGGTRTDTQYF

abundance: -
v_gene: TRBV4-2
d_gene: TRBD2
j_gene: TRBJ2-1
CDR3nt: TGTGCCAGCAGCCTCGGCTTAGCGGGGGTCCACAATGAGCAGTTCTTC
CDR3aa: CASSLGLAGVHNEQFF

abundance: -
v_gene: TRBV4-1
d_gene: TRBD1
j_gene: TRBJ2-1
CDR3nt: TGCGCCAGCAGCCAAGATCCGGGACAGGTTTGGGAGCAGTTCTTC
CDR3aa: CASSQDPGQVWEQFF

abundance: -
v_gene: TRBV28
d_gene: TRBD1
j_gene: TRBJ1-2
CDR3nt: TGTGCCAGCAGTTTAATGGGACAGGGGAACTATGGCTACACCTTC
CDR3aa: CASSLMGQGNYGYTF

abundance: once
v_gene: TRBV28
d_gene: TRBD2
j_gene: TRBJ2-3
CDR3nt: TGTGCCAGCAGTCCCGCTAGCGGGGGGACAGATACGCAGTATTTT
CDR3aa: CASSPASGGTDTQYF

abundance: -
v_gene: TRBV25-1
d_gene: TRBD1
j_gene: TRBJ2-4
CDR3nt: TGTGCCAGCAGTGAAGGAACAGGGGTTGCCAAAAACATTCAGTACTTC
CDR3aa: CASSEGTGVAKNIQYF

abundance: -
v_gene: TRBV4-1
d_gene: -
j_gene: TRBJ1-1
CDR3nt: TGCGCCAGCAGCCAAGTCGGGTTAGGCACTGAAGCTTTCTTT
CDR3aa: CASSQVGLGTEAFF

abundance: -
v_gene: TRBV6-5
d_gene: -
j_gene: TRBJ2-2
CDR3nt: TGTGCCAGCAGTCCGTTACAGGGTCTCACCGGGGAGCTGTTTTTT
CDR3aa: CASSPLQGLTGELFF

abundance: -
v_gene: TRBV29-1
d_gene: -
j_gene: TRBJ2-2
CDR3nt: TGCAGCGTTGGGGCAGTGAACACCGGGGAGCTGTTTTTT
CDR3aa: CSVGAVNTGELFF

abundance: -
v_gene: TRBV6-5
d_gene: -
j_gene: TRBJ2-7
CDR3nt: TGTGCCAGCAGTTACTCTTACGGGGGACCCCTTCGGGAGCAGTACTTC
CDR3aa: CASSYSYGGPLREQYF

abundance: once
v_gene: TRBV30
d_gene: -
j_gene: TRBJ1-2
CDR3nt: TGTGCCTGGAGGGCCGGGGGGGCTAACTATGGCTACACCTTC
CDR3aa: CAWRAGGANYGYTF

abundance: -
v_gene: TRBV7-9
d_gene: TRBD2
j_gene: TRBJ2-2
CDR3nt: TGTGCCAGCAGCTTAGGATTAGCGGGTAACACCGGGGAGCTGTTTTTT
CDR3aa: CASSLGLAGNTGELFF

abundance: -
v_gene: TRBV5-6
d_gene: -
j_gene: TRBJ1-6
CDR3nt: TGTGCCAGCAGCTTCCACGACCGGGAATTCCTCCACTTT
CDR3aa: CASSFHDREFLHF

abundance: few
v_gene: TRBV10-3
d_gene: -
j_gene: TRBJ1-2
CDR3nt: TGTGCCATCAACAGGGTTTACTATGGCTACACCTTC
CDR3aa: CAINRVYYGYTF

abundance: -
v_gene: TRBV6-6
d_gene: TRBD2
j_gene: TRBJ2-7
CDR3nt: TGTGCCAGCAGTTCCTACTGGCGGGGGGACACCTACGAGCAGTACTTC
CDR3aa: CASSSYWRGDTYEQYF

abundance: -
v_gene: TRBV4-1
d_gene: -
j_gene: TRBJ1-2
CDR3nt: TGCGCCAGCAGCCAAGGGGCAGGTGCTAACTATGGCTACACCTTC
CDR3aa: CASSQGAGANYGYTF

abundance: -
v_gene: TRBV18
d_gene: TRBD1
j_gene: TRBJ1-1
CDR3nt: TGTGCCAGCTCACCAAATACTATACAGGGGGCGGATTCAGTCCCTGAAGCTTTCTTT
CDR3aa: CASSPNTIQGADSVPEAFF

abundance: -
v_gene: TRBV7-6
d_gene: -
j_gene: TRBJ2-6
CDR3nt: TGTGCCAGCAGCTTATTGAGAGGAACGGCCAACGTCCTGACTTTC
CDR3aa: CASSLLRGTANVLTF

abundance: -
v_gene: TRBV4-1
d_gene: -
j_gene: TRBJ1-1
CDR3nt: TGCGCCAGCAGCCAAGATGGTACGACGGGGAACACTGAAGCTTTCTTT
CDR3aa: CASSQDGTTGNTEAFF